The source of this T cell receptor (beta chain) is a study of molecular identifiers for immune sequencing clone quantification. TCR libraries were built in bulk with a published protocol and specific TCR primers. From the PCR reads, TCRdb called clonotypes with MiXCR, one entry per CDR3 protein. The sample shows fewer than 45,000 distinct CDR3 sequences, nearly 25% of them seen only once. Sorting defined naive CD8 T cells as CD8+CD4-CCR7+CD45RA+. Trimming cost V 0 bases and J 6 bases; bases outside gene matches: 5. Germline V gene sequence: CDR1 LGHNA, CDR2 YSLEER. This CDR3 comprises 15 residues. This clonotype was seen ten or more times.

The chain employs TRBV4-3 and TRBJ1-5; 7 bases are a match to TRBD1. Input material: naive CD8+ T cells from blood, with Jurkat cell RNA spiked in. Regarding subset: FACS-sorted CD8+CD4-CCR7+CD45RA+ naive T cells. The sequence derives from a human donor in good health. Some libraries in this study had Jurkat cell RNA spiked in. CDR3 sequence (DNA): TGCGCCAGCAGCCAAGATCGACAGGGAGGTCAGCCCCAGCATTTT. It translates to CASSQDRQGGQPQHF.